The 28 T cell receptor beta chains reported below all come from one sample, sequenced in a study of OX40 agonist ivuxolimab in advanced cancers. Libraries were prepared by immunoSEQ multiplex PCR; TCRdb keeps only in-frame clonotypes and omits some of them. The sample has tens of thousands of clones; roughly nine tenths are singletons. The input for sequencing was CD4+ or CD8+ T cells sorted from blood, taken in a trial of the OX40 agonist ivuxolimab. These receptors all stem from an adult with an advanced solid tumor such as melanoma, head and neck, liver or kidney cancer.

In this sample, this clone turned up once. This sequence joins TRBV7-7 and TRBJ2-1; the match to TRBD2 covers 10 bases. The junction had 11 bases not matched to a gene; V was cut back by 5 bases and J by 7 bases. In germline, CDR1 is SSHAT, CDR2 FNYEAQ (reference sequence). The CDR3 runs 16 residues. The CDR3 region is CASSRTSGPGPNEQFF. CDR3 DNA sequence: TGTGCCAGCAGCCGGACTAGCGGCCCCGGCCCAAATGAGCAGTTCTTC.

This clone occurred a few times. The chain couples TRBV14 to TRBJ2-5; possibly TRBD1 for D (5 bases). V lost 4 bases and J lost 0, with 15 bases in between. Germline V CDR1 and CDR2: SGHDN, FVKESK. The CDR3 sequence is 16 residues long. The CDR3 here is CASSPQRQIDQETQYF. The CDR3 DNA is TGTGCCAGCAGCCCACAAAGACAGATTGACCAAGAGACCCAGTACTTC. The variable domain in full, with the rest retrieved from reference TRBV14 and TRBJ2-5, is EAGVTQFPSHSVIEKGQTVTLRCDPISGHDNLYWYRRVMGKEIKFLLHFVKESKQDESGMPNNRFLAERTGGTYSTLKVQPAELEDSGVYFCASSPQRQIDQETQYFGPGTRLLVL.

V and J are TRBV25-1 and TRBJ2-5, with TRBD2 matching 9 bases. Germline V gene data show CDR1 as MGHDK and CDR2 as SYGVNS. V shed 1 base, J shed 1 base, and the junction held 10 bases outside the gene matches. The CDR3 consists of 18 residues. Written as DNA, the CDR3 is TGTGCCAGCAGTGAATTAGGGAGGCCTAGCGGGGCCCAAGAGACCCAGTACTTC. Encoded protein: CASSELGRPSGAQETQYF.

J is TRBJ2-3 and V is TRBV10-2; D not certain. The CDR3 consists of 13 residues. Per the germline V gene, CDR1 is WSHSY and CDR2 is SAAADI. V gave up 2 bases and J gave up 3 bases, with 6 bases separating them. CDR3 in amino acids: CASSERRTDTQYF. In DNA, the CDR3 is TGCGCCAGCAGTGAGAGGCGGACAGATACGCAGTATTTT.

The CDR3 DNA sequence: TGTGCCAGCTCACCAATACTAGGTTTGTCGGATGAGCAGTTCTTC. Encoded protein: CASSPILGLSDEQFF. J is TRBJ2-1 and V is TRBV18, with D perhaps matching TRBD2 (5 bases). Trimming took 2 bases from V and 8 from J, leaving 16 bases between them. Germline CDR1 and CDR2: KGHSH and LQKENI. The CDR3 is made up of 15 amino acids.

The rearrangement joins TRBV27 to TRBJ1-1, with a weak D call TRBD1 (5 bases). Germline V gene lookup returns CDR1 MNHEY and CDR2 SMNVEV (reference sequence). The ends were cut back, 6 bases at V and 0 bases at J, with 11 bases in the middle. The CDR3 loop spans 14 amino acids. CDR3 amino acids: CASRRPGLNTEAFF. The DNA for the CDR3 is TGTGCCAGCAGGCGACCAGGGTTGAACACTGAAGCTTTCTTT.

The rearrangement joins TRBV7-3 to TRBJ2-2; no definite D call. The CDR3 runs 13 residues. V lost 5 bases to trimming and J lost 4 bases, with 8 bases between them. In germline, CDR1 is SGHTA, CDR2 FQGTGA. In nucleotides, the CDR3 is TGTGCCAGCAGCAACCAGCCCACCGGGGAGCTGTTTTTT. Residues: CASSNQPTGELFF.

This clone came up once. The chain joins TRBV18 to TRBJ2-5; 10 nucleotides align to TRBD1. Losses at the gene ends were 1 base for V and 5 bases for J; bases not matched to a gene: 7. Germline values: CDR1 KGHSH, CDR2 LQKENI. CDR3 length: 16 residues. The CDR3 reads CASSPLGQGGEETQYF. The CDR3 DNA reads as TGTGCCAGCTCACCACTTGGACAGGGGGGAGAGGAGACCCAGTACTTC.

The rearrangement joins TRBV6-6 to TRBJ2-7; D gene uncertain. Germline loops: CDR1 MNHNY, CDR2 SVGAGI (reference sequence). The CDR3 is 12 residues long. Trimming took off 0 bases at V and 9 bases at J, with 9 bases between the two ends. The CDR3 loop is CASSYSGNGQYF. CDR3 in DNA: TGTGCCAGCAGTTACTCAGGCAATGGGCAGTACTTC.

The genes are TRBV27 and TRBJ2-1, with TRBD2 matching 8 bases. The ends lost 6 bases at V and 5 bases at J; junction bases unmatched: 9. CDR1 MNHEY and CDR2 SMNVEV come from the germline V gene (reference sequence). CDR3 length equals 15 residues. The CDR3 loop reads CASSLSGKGNNEQFF. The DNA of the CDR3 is TGTGCCAGCAGCCTTAGCGGGAAAGGAAACAATGAGCAGTTCTTC.

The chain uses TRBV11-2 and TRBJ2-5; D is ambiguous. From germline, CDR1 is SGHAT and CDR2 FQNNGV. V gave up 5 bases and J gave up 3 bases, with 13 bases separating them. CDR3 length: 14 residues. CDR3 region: CASSPPATKETQYF. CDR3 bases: TGTGCCAGCAGCCCTCCTGCAACAAAAGAGACCCAGTACTTC. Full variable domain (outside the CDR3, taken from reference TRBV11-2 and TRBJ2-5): EAGVAQSPRYKIIEKRQSVAFWCNPISGHATLYWYQQILGQGPKLLIQFQNNGVVDDSQLPKDRFSAERLKGVDSTLKIQPAKLEDSAVYLCASSPPATKETQYFGPGTRLLVL.

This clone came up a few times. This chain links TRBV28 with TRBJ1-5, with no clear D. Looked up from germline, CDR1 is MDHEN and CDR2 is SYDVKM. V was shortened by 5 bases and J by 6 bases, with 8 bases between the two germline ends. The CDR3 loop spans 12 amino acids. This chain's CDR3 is CASSLGIQPQHF. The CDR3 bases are TGTGCCAGCAGTCTAGGGATTCAGCCCCAGCATTTT.

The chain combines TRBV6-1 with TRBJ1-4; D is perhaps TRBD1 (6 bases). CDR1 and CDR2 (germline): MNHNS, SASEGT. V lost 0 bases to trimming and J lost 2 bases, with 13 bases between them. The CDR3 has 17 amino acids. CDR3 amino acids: CASSEAALGATNEKLFF. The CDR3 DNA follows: TGTGCCAGCAGTGAAGCCGCGTTGGGGGCGACTAATGAAAAACTGTTTTTT.

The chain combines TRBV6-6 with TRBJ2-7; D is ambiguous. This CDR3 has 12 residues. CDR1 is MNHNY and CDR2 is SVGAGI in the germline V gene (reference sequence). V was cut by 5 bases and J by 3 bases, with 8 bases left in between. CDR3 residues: CASSTTLYEQYF. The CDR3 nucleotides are TGTGCCAGCAGTACGACCCTCTACGAGCAGTACTTC.

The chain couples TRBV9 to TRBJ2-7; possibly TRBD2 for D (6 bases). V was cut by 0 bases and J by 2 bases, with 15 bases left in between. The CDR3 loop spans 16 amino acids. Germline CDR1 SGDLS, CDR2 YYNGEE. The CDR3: CASSVESGVGPYEQYF. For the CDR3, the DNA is TGTGCCAGCAGCGTAGAGTCGGGGGTGGGGCCCTACGAGCAGTACTTC.

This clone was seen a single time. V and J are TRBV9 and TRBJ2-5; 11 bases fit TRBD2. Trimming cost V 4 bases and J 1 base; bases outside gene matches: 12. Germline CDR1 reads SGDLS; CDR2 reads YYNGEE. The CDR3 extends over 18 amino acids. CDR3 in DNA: TGTGCCAGCAGCAAATCACTAGCGGGAGAAGGAGGCCAAGAGACCCAGTACTTC. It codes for CASSKSLAGEGGQETQYF. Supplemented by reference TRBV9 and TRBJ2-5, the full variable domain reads DSGVTQTPKHLITATGQRVTLRCSPRSGDLSVYWYQQSLDQGLQFLIQYYNGEERAKGNILERFSAQQFPDLHSELNLSSLELGDSALYFCASSKSLAGEGGQETQYFGPGTRLLVL.

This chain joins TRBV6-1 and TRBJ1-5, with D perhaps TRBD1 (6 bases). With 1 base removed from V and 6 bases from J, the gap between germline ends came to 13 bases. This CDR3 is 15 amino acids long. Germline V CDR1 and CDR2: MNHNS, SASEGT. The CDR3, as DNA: TGTGCCAGCAGTGAAGGCGGGGGGCTGGGTCAGCCCCAGCATTTT. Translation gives CASSEGGGLGQPQHF.

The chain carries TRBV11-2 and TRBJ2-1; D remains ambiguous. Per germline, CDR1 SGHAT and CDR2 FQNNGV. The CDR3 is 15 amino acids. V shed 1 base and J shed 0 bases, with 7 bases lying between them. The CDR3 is CASSLVMSSYNEQFF. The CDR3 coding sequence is TGTGCCAGCAGCTTAGTTATGAGCTCCTACAATGAGCAGTTCTTC.

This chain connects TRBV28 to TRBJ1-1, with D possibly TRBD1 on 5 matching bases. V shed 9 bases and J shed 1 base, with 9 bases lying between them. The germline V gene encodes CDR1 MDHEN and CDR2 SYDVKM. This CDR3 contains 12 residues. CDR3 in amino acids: CASATANTEAFF. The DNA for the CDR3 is TGTGCCAGTGCGACAGCGAACACTGAAGCTTTCTTT.

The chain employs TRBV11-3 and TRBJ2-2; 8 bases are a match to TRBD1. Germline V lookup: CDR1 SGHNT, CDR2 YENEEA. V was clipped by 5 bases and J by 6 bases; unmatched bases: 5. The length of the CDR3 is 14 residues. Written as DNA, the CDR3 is TGTGCCAGCAGCCACGGACAGGGCCCCGGGGAGCTGTTTTTT. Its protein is CASSHGQGPGELFF.

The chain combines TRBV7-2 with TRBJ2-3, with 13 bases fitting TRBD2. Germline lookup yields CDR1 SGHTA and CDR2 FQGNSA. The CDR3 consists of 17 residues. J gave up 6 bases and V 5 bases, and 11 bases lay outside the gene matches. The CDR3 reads CASSQPGLAGAADTQYF. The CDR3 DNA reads TGTGCCAGCAGCCAACCTGGACTAGCGGGAGCGGCCGATACGCAGTATTTT.

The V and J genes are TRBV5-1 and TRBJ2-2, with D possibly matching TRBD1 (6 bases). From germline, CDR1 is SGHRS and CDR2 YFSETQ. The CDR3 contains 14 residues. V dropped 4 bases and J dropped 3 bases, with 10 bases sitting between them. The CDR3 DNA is TGCGCCAGCAGCAGGACAGTGGACACCGGGGAGCTGTTTTTT. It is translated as CASSRTVDTGELFF.

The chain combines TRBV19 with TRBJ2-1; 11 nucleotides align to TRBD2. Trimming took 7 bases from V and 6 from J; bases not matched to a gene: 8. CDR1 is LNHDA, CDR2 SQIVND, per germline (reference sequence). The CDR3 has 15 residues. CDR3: CASTTSGSHPNEQFF. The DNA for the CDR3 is TGTGCCAGTACCACTAGCGGGAGTCATCCCAATGAGCAGTTCTTC.

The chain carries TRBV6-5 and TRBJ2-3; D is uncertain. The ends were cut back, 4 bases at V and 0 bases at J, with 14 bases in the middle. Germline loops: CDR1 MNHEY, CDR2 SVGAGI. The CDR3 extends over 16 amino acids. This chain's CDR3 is CASSSLGASSTDTQYF. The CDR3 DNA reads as TGTGCCAGCAGTTCCCTAGGAGCATCTAGCACAGATACGCAGTATTTT.

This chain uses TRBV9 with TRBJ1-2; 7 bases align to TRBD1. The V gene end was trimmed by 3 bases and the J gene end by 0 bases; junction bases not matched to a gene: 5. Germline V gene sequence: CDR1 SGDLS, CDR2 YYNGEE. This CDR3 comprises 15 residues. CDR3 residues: CASSERTGSNYGYTF. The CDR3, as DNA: TGTGCCAGCAGCGAGCGGACAGGCTCTAACTATGGCTACACCTTC.

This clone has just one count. The CDR3 DNA reads as TGTGCCAGCAGCCAAGATACACCGCAAGACGACTATGGCTACACCTTC. Its protein product is CASSQDTPQDDYGYTF. V gene TRBV14 combines with J gene TRBJ1-2; D is ambiguous. V was pared by 0 bases and J by 3 bases, with 14 bases between. This CDR3 is built from 16 residues. Germline-derived CDR1 and CDR2 are SGHDN and FVKESK.

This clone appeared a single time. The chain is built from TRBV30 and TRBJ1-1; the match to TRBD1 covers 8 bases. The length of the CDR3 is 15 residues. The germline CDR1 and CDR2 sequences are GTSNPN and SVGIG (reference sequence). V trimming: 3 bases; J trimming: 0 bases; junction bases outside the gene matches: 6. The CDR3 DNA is TGTGCCTGGAGAACGGGGGACAGGTTGAACACTGAAGCTTTCTTT. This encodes CAWRTGDRLNTEAFF.

The CDR3, as DNA: TGTGCCAGCAGTCTCCAGCGAGCAACTAATGAAAAACTGTTTTTT. It codes for CASSLQRATNEKLFF. The chain has TRBV27 and TRBJ1-4; no clear D gene. Germline V lookup: CDR1 MNHEY, CDR2 SMNVEV (reference sequence). The CDR3 consists of 15 residues. Trimming cost V 5 bases and J 0 bases, with 10 bases left between them.